These T cell receptor beta chains were read from a single sample in a study of blood T cell repertoires in COVID-19. Clones were read by immunoSEQ multiplex PCR, and TCRdb kept only the in-frame ones, dropping some. The table has approximately 70,000 clones, more than 85% seen once. What was sequenced was peripheral blood. These receptors all stem from a woman aged 55-70 years with active COVID-19. Both conserved end residues are part of each CDR3. Each record gives: D gene, V gene, clone size, J gene, CDR3 length, CDR3 DNA, CDR3 protein. D genes are given only for firm matches. Clone size is not always given. Where it is, it says once, few, many or a class for expanded clones.

>TRBD2|TRBV7-2|NA|TRBJ2-5|16
TGTGCCAGCAGCTTATCGGGACTAGCGGGACAAGAGACCCAGTACTTC
CASSLSGLAGQETQYF
>TRBD2|TRBV18|NA|TRBJ2-5|13
TGTGCCAGCTCGCCCGGGACTAAAGAGACCCAGTACTTC
CASSPGTKETQYF
>NA|TRBV7-2|NA|TRBJ1-5|16
TGTGCCAGCAGCTTAACGGGAACGACGCCCAATCAGCCCCAGCATTTT
CASSLTGTTPNQPQHF
>TRBD2|TRBV5-1|NA|TRBJ2-2|17
TGCGCCAGCAGCTCGCACGGACTAGCGTTCGACACCGGGGAGCTGTTTTTT
CASSSHGLAFDTGELFF
>NA|TRBV30|NA|TRBJ1-6|16
TGTGCCTGGACCACAACGGGGGGGTTCAGAGCGGGTCCCCTCCACTTT
CAWTTTGGFRAGPLHF
>TRBD1|TRBV2|NA|TRBJ2-1|14
TGTGCCAGCAGTGACGGACAGGGGGGTGTTGAGCAGTTCTTC
CASSDGQGGVEQFF
>NA|TRBV10-3|NA|TRBJ2-5|13
TGTGCCATCACAGACACTTTGCAAGAGACCCAGTACTTC
CAITDTLQETQYF
>TRBD1|TRBV5-1|NA|TRBJ1-1|14
TGCGCCAGCAGCTCACTTACAGGGGACACTGAAGCTTTCTTT
CASSSLTGDTEAFF
>TRBD1|TRBV29-1|NA|TRBJ1-1|16
TGCAGCGTCAGAGGAAGACAGGGGCAGTTGAACACTGAAGCTTTCTTT
CSVRGRQGQLNTEAFF
>TRBD1|TRBV7-9|NA|TRBJ2-2|14
TGTGCCAGCAGAAGACAGGGGAGGACCGGGGAGCTGTTTTTT
CASRRQGRTGELFF
>NA|TRBV28|NA|TRBJ1-4|14
TGTGCCAGCAGTTTATCCGGGGGTGGGGAAAAACTGTTTTTT
CASSLSGGGEKLFF
>TRBD2|TRBV14|NA|TRBJ2-3|17
TGTGCCAGCAGCCCGAGACTAGCATCTTTTATCGGAGATACGCAGTATTTT
CASSPRLASFIGDTQYF
>TRBD2|TRBV4-1|NA|TRBJ2-1|16
TGCGCCAGCAGCCCTACAGCTAGCGGTTTTTACAATGAGCAGTTCTTC
CASSPTASGFYNEQFF
>NA|TRBV10-1|NA|TRBJ1-2|15
TGCGCCAGCAGTGTAGGTCTTGTAAGGGAGGCTGGCTACACCTTC
CASSVGLVREAGYTF
>NA|TRBV5-1|few|TRBJ1-5|14
TGCGCCAGCAGCTTAGGGGATGAACATCAGCCCCAGCATTTT
CASSLGDEHQPQHF
>NA|TRBV5-6|once|TRBJ1-6|14
TGTGCCAGCAGCTTGACAGGTGGCAATTCACCCCTCCACTTT
CASSLTGGNSPLHF
>TRBD2|TRBV5-4|NA|TRBJ2-1|15
TGTGCCAGCAGCGCCACTAGCGGGAGCTACAATGAGCAGTTCTTC
CASSATSGSYNEQFF
>NA|TRBV5-1|NA|TRBJ2-7|16
TGCGCCAGCAGCTTGTCTTCCGGGACACCGACCTACGAGCAGTACTTC
CASSLSSGTPTYEQYF
>NA|TRBV6-5|NA|TRBJ1-1|12
TGTGCCAGCAGTTCCCGGGGCACTGAAGCTTTCTTT
CASSSRGTEAFF
>TRBD2|TRBV5-5|NA|TRBJ2-7|14
TGTGCCAGCAGCTTAGCGGGGCCCCCCTACGAGCAGTACTTC
CASSLAGPPYEQYF
>NA|TRBV6-5|NA|TRBJ2-1|15
TGTGCCAGCAGATTAGAGATCTCGGGGTTGGGCGAGCAGTTCTTC
CASRLEISGLGEQFF
>TRBD2|TRBV7-9|NA|TRBJ2-3|14
TGTGCCAGCAGGCCTAGCGGGAGCACAGATACGCAGTATTTT
CASRPSGSTDTQYF
>TRBD2|TRBV7-2|NA|TRBJ2-3|16
TGTGCCAGCAGCTTAGCGGTGGGAGGGCGCACAGATACGCAGTATTTT
CASSLAVGGRTDTQYF
>NA|TRBV7-6|NA|TRBJ2-1|17
TGTGCCAGCAGCCCGCGGGCGGGGGCTGACTCCTACAATGAGCAGTTCTTC
CASSPRAGADSYNEQFF
>TRBD2|TRBV4-2|NA|TRBJ2-3|19
TGTGCCAGCAGCCAAGATTGGGGGAGGGCTAGCGGGAGTACAGATACGCAGTATTTT
CASSQDWGRASGSTDTQYF
>TRBD2|TRBV6-5|NA|TRBJ2-5|14
TGTGCCAGCAGTCCCGGACTAGCGAGACAGGCCCAGTACTTC
CASSPGLARQAQYF
>NA|TRBV14|NA|TRBJ2-3|13
TGTGCCAGCAGCCAGTCCCACGGGGATACGCAGTATTTT
CASSQSHGDTQYF
>TRBD1|TRBV28|NA|TRBJ1-3|16
TGTGCCAGCCGGGGCTGGATCGGGACAGCTGGAAACACCATATATTTT
CASRGWIGTAGNTIYF
>NA|TRBV7-9|NA|TRBJ2-2|14
TGTGCCAGCAGCCCCCTGGTGGAGTCCGGGGAGCTGTTTTTT
CASSPLVESGELFF
>TRBD2|TRBV15|NA|TRBJ2-3|16
TGTGCCACCAGCAGAGGACTAGCGGGAGGGACAGATACGCAGTATTTT
CATSRGLAGGTDTQYF
>NA|TRBV5-1|NA|TRBJ2-5|12
TGCGCCAGCAGCTTGGCCCGGGAGACCCAGTACTTC
CASSLARETQYF
>NA|TRBV28|once|TRBJ2-7|13
TGTGCCAGCAGTTTAGGCAACTCCTACGAGCAGTACTTC
CASSLGNSYEQYF
>NA|TRBV5-1|NA|TRBJ2-7|15
TGCGCCAGCAGCCCGACCACAGGGTTGGTATACGAGCAGTACTTC
CASSPTTGLVYEQYF
>NA|TRBV28|once|TRBJ2-7|16
TGTGCCAGCAGTTCGTTCCGGCGAGGGAGCTCCTACGAGCAGTACTTC
CASSSFRRGSSYEQYF
>NA|TRBV18|NA|TRBJ1-5|15
TGTGCCAGCTCACGAGAAATACGGGATAATCAGCCCCAGCATTTT
CASSREIRDNQPQHF
>NA|TRBV30|NA|TRBJ2-1|15
TGTGCCTGGAGTGTTTGGGGGAGGAACGGCGTTGAGCAGTTCTTC
CAWSVWGRNGVEQFF
>TRBD2|TRBV11-2|NA|TRBJ2-3|16
TGTGCCAGCAGCTCTGGACTAGCGGGAGGCACAGATACGCAGTATTTT
CASSSGLAGGTDTQYF
>NA|TRBV7-6|NA|TRBJ2-1|13
TGTGCCAGCAGCTTAGCGGGAGGACGTGAGCAGTTCTTC
CASSLAGGREQFF
>TRBD1|TRBV28|NA|TRBJ1-4|16
TGTGCCAGCAGACCAGGGGGCGCAGAAACTAATGAAAAACTGTTTTTT
CASRPGGAETNEKLFF
>NA|TRBV4-1|NA|TRBJ1-1|12
TGCGCCAGCAGCCAAGATTTCGGGGGTGCTTTCTTT
CASSQDFGGAFF
>NA|TRBV6-5|NA|TRBJ2-1|13
TGTGCCAGCAGTTCTTCCTGGAGAAATGAGCAGTTCTTC
CASSSSWRNEQFF
>NA|TRBV4-1|NA|TRBJ2-3|16
TGCGCCAGCAGCCCAGGGGTACAGGCTCGATCAGATACGCAGTATTTT
CASSPGVQARSDTQYF
>TRBD2|TRBV11-2|NA|TRBJ2-2|17
TGTGCCAGCTCGGGGGCTAGCGGGAGGGCGAACACCGGGGAGCTGTTTTTT
CASSGASGRANTGELFF
>TRBD1|TRBV7-2|once|TRBJ2-1|15
TGTGCCAGCAGCTTGGACAGGGCCTCCTACAATGAGCAGTTCTTC
CASSLDRASYNEQFF
>NA|TRBV11-2|NA|TRBJ2-7|15
TGTGCCAGCAGGGACTTACAGGGAAAGTTCTACGAGCAGTACTTC
CASRDLQGKFYEQYF
>NA|TRBV20-1|NA|TRBJ2-3|14
TGCAGTGCTAGTCAGGGAACTAGCACAGATACGCAGTATTTT
CSASQGTSTDTQYF
>NA|TRBV5-8|many|TRBJ2-5|14
TGTGCCAGCAGCTTGGTGGCACCGGGAGAGACCCAGTACTTC
CASSLVAPGETQYF
>TRBD2|TRBV3-1/TRBV3-2|NA|TRBJ2-2|18
TGTGCCAGCAGCCCCCCGGGACTAGCGGTGACGAGGGGCGGGGAGCTGTTTTTT
CASSPPGLAVTRGGELFF
>NA|TRBV11-2|NA|TRBJ1-1|15
TGTGCCAGCAGCTTAGATCCTCTCTTGGGCCTTGAAGCTTTCTTT
CASSLDPLLGLEAFF
>TRBD1|TRBV9|NA|TRBJ1-4|18
TGTGCCAGCAGCGTAGGAAACCCCGAACTCGGACAGGGAAAGGAACTGTTTTTT
CASSVGNPELGQGKELFF
>TRBD1|TRBV19|NA|TRBJ1-2|15
TGTGCCAGTAGTCGTGGGACAGCCACTAACTATGGCTACACCTTC
CASSRGTATNYGYTF
>TRBD1|TRBV6-5|NA|TRBJ1-5|14
TGTGCCAGCAGCGAGGACAGGGGGGATCAGCCCCAGCATTTT
CASSEDRGDQPQHF
>NA|TRBV28|NA|TRBJ2-2|15
TGTGCCAGCGTAGGGCAGGGAAAAGGGACCGGGGAGCTGTTTTTT
CASVGQGKGTGELFF
>NA|TRBV19|NA|TRBJ1-1|13
TGTGCCAGTAGTTGGCAGGGGAGTGAAAAAGCTTTCTTT
CASSWQGSEKAFF
>TRBD1|TRBV6-6|NA|TRBJ1-2|15
TGTGCCAGCAGGCCAACCGGGACAGGGGGATATGGCTACACCTTC
CASRPTGTGGYGYTF
>NA|TRBV4-1|once|TRBJ1-1|15
TGCGCCAGCAGCCAAGCTCTTTGGGCGAGCACTGAAGCTTTCTTT
CASSQALWASTEAFF
>TRBD1|TRBV5-1|NA|TRBJ2-6|15
TGCGCCAGCAGCTTGACAGGGGCTGGGGCCAACGTCCTGACTTTC
CASSLTGAGANVLTF